This is a list of T cell receptor beta chains from one sample in a study of shared clonotypes between healthy human individuals. TCRdb's table, derived via immunoSEQ multiplex PCR, lists solely in-frame clones and lacks some. The repertoire holds 1.6 million or so clones, with around 98.5% as singletons. What was sequenced was naive CD4+ T cells sorted from blood. The receptors shown here come from a man under 40 in good health. Each CDR3 is given with its conserved first and last residue. Each record gives: CDR3 length, J gene, D gene, V gene, CDR3 protein, CDR3 DNA. A D gene is named only where the DNA matches it firmly.

length: 18
J: TRBJ1-4
D: .
V: TRBV14
CDR3: CASSQEVTGGALREKLFF
DNA: TGTGCCAGCAGCCAAGAGGTTACCGGGGGGGCACTGAGGGAAAAACTGTTTTTT

length: 16
J: TRBJ2-1
D: TRBD2
V: TRBV6-5
CDR3: CASSSWTSGGANEQFF
DNA: TGTGCCAGCAGTTCCTGGACTAGCGGAGGCGCAAATGAGCAGTTCTTC

length: 14
J: TRBJ2-4
D: .
V: TRBV5-6
CDR3: CASTQGGGMNIQYF
DNA: TGTGCCAGCACCCAGGGCGGGGGCATGAACATTCAGTACTTC

length: 14
J: TRBJ2-7
D: TRBD2
V: TRBV19
CDR3: CASSETSGSYEQYF
DNA: TGTGCCAGTAGCGAGACTAGCGGGAGTTACGAGCAGTACTTC

length: 14
J: TRBJ2-5
D: TRBD1
V: TRBV7-9
CDR3: CASRVDRDQETQYF
DNA: TGTGCCAGCAGAGTCGACAGGGACCAAGAGACCCAGTACTTC

length: 14
J: TRBJ2-2
D: .
V: TRBV27
CDR3: CASSSRDNTGELFF
DNA: TGTGCCAGCAGTTCCCGGGACAACACCGGGGAGCTGTTTTTT

length: 17
J: TRBJ2-7
D: TRBD1
V: TRBV7-9
CDR3: CASSSRDRAGTTYEQYF
DNA: TGTGCCAGCAGCTCACGGGACAGGGCCGGAACCACCTACGAGCAGTACTTC

length: 16
J: TRBJ1-5
D: .
V: TRBV7-8
CDR3: CASSSYTGPSNQPQHF
DNA: TGTGCCAGCAGCTCATATACAGGGCCCAGCAATCAGCCCCAGCATTTT

length: 14
J: TRBJ2-7
D: .
V: TRBV28
CDR3: CASRNGPGSYEQYF
DNA: TGTGCCAGCAGAAACGGGCCAGGATCCTACGAGCAGTACTTC

length: 15
J: TRBJ2-7
D: .
V: TRBV7-6
CDR3: CASSLAQGPPYEQYF
DNA: TGTGCCAGCAGCTTAGCGCAGGGCCCGCCCTACGAGCAGTACTTC